What follows are 9 T cell receptor beta chains derived from one specimen sequenced in a study of cytomegalovirus exposure and HLA in healthy donors. The PCR made use of 60 Vbeta and 13 Jbeta primers. Profiling relied on immunoSEQ multiplex PCR, and the TCRdb table lists in-frame clones only, not all of them. The table records about 140,000 clones, roughly 76% of them present only once. Sequenced input: PBMCs. The receptors derive from a woman in her thirties or forties in good health and CMV-seronegative.

This clone is a singleton in its sample. The chain is built from TRBV4-1 and TRBJ2-3, with D unresolved. CDR3 length: 14 amino acids. Per the germline V gene, CDR1 is MGHRA and CDR2 is YSYEKL. Trimming stripped 6 bases from V and 4 bases from J, with 14 bases between. CDR3 DNA: TGCGCCAGCAGTGTCTTGGGCATAGCAGATACGCAGTATTTT. Translation gives CASSVLGIADTQYF.

V is TRBV18 and J is TRBJ2-3; 11 bases align to TRBD2. CDR1 and CDR2 from the germline V gene are KGHSH and LQKENI. The length of the CDR3 is 12 residues. V shed 5 bases, J shed 11 bases, and the junction held 3 bases outside the gene matches. The CDR3 DNA follows: TGTGCCAGCTCAGACACTAGCGGGGGGCAGTATTTT. This sequence encodes CASSDTSGGQYF.

The genes are TRBV6-5 and TRBJ1-1, with no clear D. Germline V gene data show CDR1 as MNHEY and CDR2 as SVGAGI. The CDR3 sequence is 11 residues long. The V end was cut by 7 bases, the J end by 8 bases, with 11 bases between. CDR3 protein: CASNWGGEAFF. In DNA, the CDR3 is TGTGCCAGCAATTGGGGAGGAGAAGCTTTCTTT.

This chain uses TRBV27 with TRBJ2-7; D perhaps matches TRBD1 (6 bases). Germline assignment: CDR1 MNHEY and CDR2 SMNVEV (reference sequence). There are 18 residues in the CDR3. V was trimmed by 5 bases and J by 4 bases, leaving 27 bases between them. CDR3 DNA sequence: TGTGCCAGCAGTCGGTCTGCCGCCTTGACAGGAGGCTATTACGAGCAGTACTTC. As protein: CASSRSAALTGGYYEQYF.

The chain links TRBV13 to TRBJ1-5, with 7 bases that match TRBD1. J gave up 3 bases and V 5 bases, and 22 bases lay outside the gene matches. CDR1 and CDR2 from the germline V gene are PRHDT and FYEKMQ (reference sequence). The CDR3 consists of 20 residues. CDR3 in amino acids: CASSPTPGTDRHRFNQPQHF. The CDR3 nucleotides are TGTGCCAGCAGCCCTACCCCCGGGACAGACAGACACCGATTCAATCAGCCCCAGCATTTT.

The chain employs TRBV5-4 and TRBJ2-7; possibly TRBD1 for D (5 bases). The CDR3 has 13 residues. Germline CDR1 is SGHNT and CDR2 is YYREEE (reference sequence). V shed 4 bases and J shed 2 bases, with 10 bases lying between them. For the CDR3, the DNA is TGTGCCAGCAGCCCCGACAGAGCCTACGAGCAGTACTTC. Its protein product is CASSPDRAYEQYF.

The rearrangement links TRBV7-2 to TRBJ2-1; 9 positions match TRBD1. Germline CDR1 SGHTA, CDR2 FQGNSA. Trimming removed 4 bases from V and 4 bases from J; junction bases left unmatched: 8. This CDR3 has 16 residues. CDR3 sequence (DNA): TGTGCCAGCAGCTCCTTAGGGACAGGGTATTACAATGAGCAGTTCTTC. Its translation: CASSSLGTGYYNEQFF.

The V call is TRBV7-2, the J call TRBJ1-4; maybe TRBD1 (6 bases). The CDR3 extends over 15 amino acids. Germline CDR1 is SGHTA and CDR2 is FQGNSA. The V end was cut by 1 base, the J end by 1 base, with 7 bases between. The CDR3 here is CASSLGTVTNEKLFF. Here the CDR3 DNA reads TGTGCCAGCAGCTTAGGGACAGTAACTAATGAAAAACTGTTTTTT.

The chain carries TRBV2 and TRBJ2-2; a possible D gene is TRBD2 (6 bases). V lost 11 bases, J lost 1 base, and 14 bases lay in between. CDR1 and CDR2 from the germline V gene are SNHLY and FYNNEI. The CDR3 is made up of 14 amino acids. The CDR3 DNA reads TGTGCCGGCCATGAGGGAGGGAACACCGGGGAGCTGTTTTTT. Its protein product is CAGHEGGNTGELFF.